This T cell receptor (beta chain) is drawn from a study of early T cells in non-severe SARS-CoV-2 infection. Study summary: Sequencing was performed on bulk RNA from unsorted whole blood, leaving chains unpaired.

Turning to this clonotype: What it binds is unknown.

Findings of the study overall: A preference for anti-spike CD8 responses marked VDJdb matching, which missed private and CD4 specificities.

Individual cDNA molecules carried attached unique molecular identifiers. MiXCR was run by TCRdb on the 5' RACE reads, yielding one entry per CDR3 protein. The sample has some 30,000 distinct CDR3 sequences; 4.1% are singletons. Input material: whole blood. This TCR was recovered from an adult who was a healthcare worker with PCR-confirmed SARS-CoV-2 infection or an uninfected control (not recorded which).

This chain's CDR3 is CASSLVSGPTRVYEQYF. DNA of the CDR3: TGTGCCAGCAGCTTAGTTTCGGGACCGACCCGCGTCTACGAGCAGTACTTC. The V gene is TRBV7-9, the J gene TRBJ2-7, with D perhaps assigned TRBD1 or TRBD2 (5 bases each). The CDR3 length is 17 residues. CDR1 SEHNR and CDR2 FQNEAQ come from the germline V gene (reference sequence). V shed 1 base and J shed 3 bases, with 19 bases lying between them.